This T cell receptor beta chain was sequenced for a study of blood T cell repertoires in COVID-19. About the research overall: From the United States, Italy and Spain came samples of acute and convalescent COVID-19. T cells, B-cell-depleted T cells, or PBMCs supplied cDNA or gDNA.

Unmatched junction bases numbered 4, after V lost 3 bases and J lost 6 bases. In germline, CDR1 is LNHDA, CDR2 SQIVND (reference sequence). This CDR3 has 14 amino acids. Authors' methods: Using reference gene primer amplification, nucleated cell counts were estimated. Sequencing used immunoSEQ multiplex PCR; TCRdb keeps in-frame clones, though not all of them. The DNA was the basis for D and trimming; V, J and clone size are from that table. The table records over 120,000 clones, about nine tenths of them present only once. The sequenced sample consisted of peripheral blood. This TCR was sampled from a man between 50 and 59 years old who had recovered from COVID-19. V gene TRBV19 combines with J gene TRBJ1-5; 8 positions agree with TRBD1. The CDR3 reads CASSIQGAGQPQHF. CDR3 nucleotides: TGTGCCAGTAGTATCCAGGGGGCGGGTCAGCCCCAGCATTTT.